The clone carrying this T cell receptor beta chain was recorded at least ten times. The V gene's germline CDR1 is MDHEN and CDR2 SYDVKM. CDR3 length: 15 amino acids. Trimming cost V 3 bases and J 4 bases; bases outside gene matches: 5. The record originates from a study of T cells in Graves' hyperthyroidism and ophthalmopathy. The CDR3 regions of TCR beta were amplified from RNA transcripts. Researchers ran a first-round RT-PCR on the TCR CDR3 using the HTBI primer set. TCRdb called the multiplex PCR reads again in MiXCR, with one record for every CDR3 protein. The table has over 200,000 distinct CDR3 sequences, 13% to 15% seen once; the top ten hold roughly 13%.

Material: blood. V gene TRBV28 combines with J gene TRBJ1-5; 8 bases align to TRBD1. The receptor was isolated from a woman in her thirties or forties with Graves' hyperthyroidism that later progressed to Graves' ophthalmopathy. CDR3: CASSFSDRANQPQHF. CDR3 in DNA: TGTGCCAGCAGTTTTTCGGACAGGGCGAATCAGCCCCAGCATTTT.